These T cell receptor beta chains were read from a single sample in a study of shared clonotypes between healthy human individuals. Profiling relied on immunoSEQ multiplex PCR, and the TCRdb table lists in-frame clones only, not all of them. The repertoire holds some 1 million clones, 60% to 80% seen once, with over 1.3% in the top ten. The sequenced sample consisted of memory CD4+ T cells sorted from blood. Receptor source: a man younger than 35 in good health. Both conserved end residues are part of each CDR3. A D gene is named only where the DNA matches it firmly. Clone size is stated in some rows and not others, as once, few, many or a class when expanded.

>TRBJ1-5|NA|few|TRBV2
CASSAGLNQPQHF
TGTGCCAGCAGTGCCGGGCTGAATCAGCCCCAGCATTTT
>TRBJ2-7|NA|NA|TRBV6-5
CASKRGRQSYEQYF
TGTGCCAGCAAAAGGGGACGGCAGTCCTACGAGCAGTACTTC
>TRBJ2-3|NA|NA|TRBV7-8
CASSLVGRGPTDTQYF
TGTGCCAGCAGCTTAGTGGGGCGGGGGCCCACAGATACGCAGTATTTT
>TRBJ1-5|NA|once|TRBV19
CASKDGGLGAGWPQHF
TGTGCCAGTAAAGACGGGGGCCTTGGCGCTGGGTGGCCCCAGCATTTT
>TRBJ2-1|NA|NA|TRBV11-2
CASSSERGEQFF
TGTGCCAGCAGCTCCGAGCGTGGTGAGCAGTTCTTC
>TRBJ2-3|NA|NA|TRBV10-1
CASSESGGAADTQYF
TGCGCCAGCAGTGAGTCGGGCGGGGCCGCAGATACGCAGTATTTT
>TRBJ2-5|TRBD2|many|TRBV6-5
CASRPGLASETQYF
TGTGCCAGCAGGCCGGGACTAGCGTCTGAGACCCAGTACTTC
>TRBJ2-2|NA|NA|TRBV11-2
CASSSQGTGELFF
TGTGCCAGCAGCTCCCAGGGAACCGGGGAGCTGTTTTTT
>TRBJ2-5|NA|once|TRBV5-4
CASSRSGQKEETQYF
TGTGCCAGCAGCCGGTCAGGGCAAAAGGAGGAGACCCAGTACTTC
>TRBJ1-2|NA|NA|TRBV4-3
CASSQVRESGYGYTF
TGCGCCAGCAGCCAAGTGAGGGAGTCGGGCTATGGCTACACCTTC
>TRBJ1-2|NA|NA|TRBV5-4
CASSLGGLYGYTF
TGTGCCAGCAGCTTGGGGGGCCTCTATGGCTACACCTTC
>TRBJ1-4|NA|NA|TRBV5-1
CASSLEINEKLFF
TGCGCCAGCAGCTTAGAGATTAATGAAAAACTGTTTTTT
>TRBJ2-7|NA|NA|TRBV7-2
CASSSVGTVAYEQYF
TGTGCCAGCAGCAGCGTGGGGACGGTTGCCTACGAGCAGTACTTC
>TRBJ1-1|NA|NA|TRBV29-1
CSVPTGGRGTEAFF
TGCAGCGTCCCCACGGGAGGACGGGGGACTGAAGCTTTCTTT
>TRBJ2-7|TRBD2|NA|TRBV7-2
CASSLRREGLYEQYF
TGTGCCAGCAGCTTACGGCGGGAGGGCCTCTACGAGCAGTACTTC
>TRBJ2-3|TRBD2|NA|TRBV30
CAWTRGREGLQSTDTQYF
TGTGCCTGGACCCGAGGGCGGGAGGGCCTTCAAAGCACAGATACGCAGTATTTT
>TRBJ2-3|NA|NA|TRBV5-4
CASSLSTDTQYF
TGTGCCAGCAGCCTGAGCACAGATACGCAGTATTTT
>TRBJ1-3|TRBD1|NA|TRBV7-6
CASSLGGQGSGNTIYF
TGTGCCAGCAGCTTAGGGGGACAGGGCTCTGGAAACACCATATATTTT
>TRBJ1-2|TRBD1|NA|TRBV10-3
CAITGRQGGDYGYTF
TGTGCCATCACTGGAAGACAGGGGGGGGACTATGGCTACACCTTC
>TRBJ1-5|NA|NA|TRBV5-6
CASSPSGDSYQPQHF
TGTGCCAGCAGCCCAAGTGGAGACTCTTATCAGCCCCAGCATTTT
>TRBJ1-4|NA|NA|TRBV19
CASRDDRSNEKLFF
TGTGCCAGCAGGGACGACAGGAGTAATGAAAAACTGTTTTTT
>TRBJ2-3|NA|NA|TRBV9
CASSVDGGSADTQYF
TGTGCCAGCAGCGTAGACGGGGGAAGCGCAGATACGCAGTATTTT
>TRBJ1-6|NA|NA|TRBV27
CASSPGARSYNSPLHF
TGTGCCAGCAGTCCAGGGGCTCGGTCCTATAATTCACCCCTCCACTTT
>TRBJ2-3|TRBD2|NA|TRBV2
CASDREGTDTQYF
TGTGCCAGCGACCGGGAGGGGACAGATACGCAGTATTTT
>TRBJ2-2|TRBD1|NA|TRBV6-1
CASSEGQMNTGELFF
TGTGCCAGCAGTGAGGGACAGATGAACACCGGGGAGCTGTTTTTT
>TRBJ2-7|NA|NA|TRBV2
CASSENIHYEQYF
TGTGCCAGCAGTGAGAACATCCACTACGAGCAGTACTTC
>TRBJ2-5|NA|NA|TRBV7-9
CASSLGDRGTQETQYF
TGTGCCAGCAGCTTGGGCGATAGGGGGACCCAAGAGACCCAGTACTTC
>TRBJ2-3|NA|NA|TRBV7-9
CASSQSDTQYF
TGTGCCAGCAGCCAAAGTGATACGCAGTATTTT
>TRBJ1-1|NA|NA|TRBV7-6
CASSLATQGRGNTEAFF
TGTGCCAGCAGCTTGGCAACACAGGGTAGGGGGAACACTGAAGCTTTCTTT
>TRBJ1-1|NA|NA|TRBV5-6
CASTPGRNTEAFF
TGTGCCAGCACCCCTGGCCGGAACACTGAAGCTTTCTTT
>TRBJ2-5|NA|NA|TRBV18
CASSLTRGETQYF
TGTGCCAGCTCACTCACGAGGGGTGAGACCCAGTACTTC
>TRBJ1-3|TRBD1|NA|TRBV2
CASSANRGPGNTIYF
TGTGCCAGCAGTGCTAACAGGGGGCCTGGAAACACCATATATTTT
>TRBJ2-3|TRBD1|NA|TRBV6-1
CASRSGQGTDTQYF
TGTGCCAGCAGGAGTGGACAGGGCACAGATACGCAGTATTTT
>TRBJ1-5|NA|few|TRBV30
CAWSGNRAGQPQHF
TGTGCCTGGAGTGGTAACAGGGCGGGTCAGCCCCAGCATTTT
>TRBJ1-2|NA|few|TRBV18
CASSSSGQPSGGYTF
TGTGCCAGCTCATCCTCCGGACAGCCTTCTGGCGGCTACACCTTC
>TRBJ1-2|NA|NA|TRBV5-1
CASSLAAGFNYGYTF
TGCGCCAGCAGCTTGGCCGCGGGTTTTAACTATGGCTACACCTTC
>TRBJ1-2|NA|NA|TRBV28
CASSLGGGIDGYTF
TGTGCCAGCAGTCTAGGTGGGGGGATCGATGGCTACACCTTC
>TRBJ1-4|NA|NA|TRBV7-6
CASSLQANEKLFF
TGTGCCAGCAGCTTACAGGCTAATGAAAAACTGTTTTTT
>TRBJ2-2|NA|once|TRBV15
CATSRDHINGKNTRELFF
TGTGCCACCAGCAGAGATCATATTAACGGGAAGAACACCAGGGAGCTGTTTTTT
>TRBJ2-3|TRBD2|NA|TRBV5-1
CASSSSGTSVRNTQYF
TGCGCCAGCAGCTCCTCGGGGACTAGCGTGCGAAATACGCAGTATTTT
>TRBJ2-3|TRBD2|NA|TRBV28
CASSSWTSGGSDTQYF
TGTGCCAGCAGTTCCTGGACTAGCGGGGGGTCAGATACGCAGTATTTT
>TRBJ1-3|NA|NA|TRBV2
CASMGTSGNTIYF
TGTGCCAGCATGGGAACTTCTGGAAACACCATATATTTT
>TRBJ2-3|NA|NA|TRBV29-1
CSVGGVSTDTQYF
TGCAGCGTTGGAGGGGTAAGCACAGATACGCAGTATTTT
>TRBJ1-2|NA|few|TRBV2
CASSEVQLGNKGYTF
TGTGCCAGCAGTGAGGTCCAGTTAGGGAACAAGGGCTACACCTTC
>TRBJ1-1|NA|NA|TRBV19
CASSMAWGTEAFF
TGTGCCAGTAGTATGGCATGGGGCACTGAAGCTTTCTTT
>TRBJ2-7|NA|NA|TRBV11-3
CASSYTRGDGGYYEQYF
TGTGCCAGCAGCTACACGAGGGGGGACGGAGGTTACTACGAGCAGTACTTC
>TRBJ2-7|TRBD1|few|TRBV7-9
CASSYGQAYEQYF
TGTGCCAGCAGCTATGGACAGGCCTACGAGCAGTACTTC
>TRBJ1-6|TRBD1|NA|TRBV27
CASSLYRGEGGNSPLHF
TGTGCCAGCAGTCTGTACAGGGGGGAAGGGGGGAATTCACCCCTCCACTTT
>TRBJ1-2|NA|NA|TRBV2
CASTWGLDSGYTF
TGTGCCAGCACCTGGGGGCTAGACAGTGGCTACACCTTC
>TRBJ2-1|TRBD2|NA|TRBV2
CASSEIPSGTYNEQFF
TGTGCCAGCAGTGAAATTCCTAGCGGGACCTACAATGAGCAGTTCTTC
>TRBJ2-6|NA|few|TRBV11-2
CASSALISGANVLTF
TGTGCCAGCAGCGCTCTGATCTCTGGGGCCAACGTCCTGACTTTC
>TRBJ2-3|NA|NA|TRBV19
CASSIRGTDTQYF
TGTGCCAGTAGTATCCGGGGTACAGATACGCAGTATTTT
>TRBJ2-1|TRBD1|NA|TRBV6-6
CASSYPTQGDEQFF
TGTGCCAGCAGTTACCCGACACAGGGGGATGAGCAGTTCTTC
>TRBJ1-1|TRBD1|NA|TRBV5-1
CASSGFQGAYEAFF
TGCGCCAGCAGCGGGTTTCAGGGGGCATATGAAGCTTTCTTT
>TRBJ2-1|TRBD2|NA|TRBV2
CASRGASGFAYNEQFF
TGTGCCAGCAGGGGGGCTAGCGGGTTCGCTTACAATGAGCAGTTCTTC
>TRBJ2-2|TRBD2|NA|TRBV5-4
CASSLTSGDTGELFF
TGTGCCAGCAGCTTAACTAGCGGGGACACCGGGGAGCTGTTTTTT